Below, 5 T cell receptor beta chains from the same sample are listed, as sequenced in a study of blood T cell repertoires in COVID-19. Sequencing was performed with immunoSEQ multiplex PCR; in TCRdb, only in-frame clones are kept and a portion is missing. Among around 87,000 clones, 80% were seen once, and the ten largest hold roughly 15%. Sequencing used peripheral blood. The receptors shown here come from a human donor in a cohort sampled during active COVID-19.

This chain joins TRBV29-1 and TRBJ2-7, with 11 bases fitting TRBD1. The length of the CDR3 is 13 residues. The germline gives CDR1 SQVTM, CDR2 ANQGSEA. The V and J ends lost 6 bases and 0 bases, in that order; junction bases with no gene match: 1. In DNA, the CDR3 is TGCAGCGTGGGACAGGGGGGCTCCTACGAGCAGTACTTC. Protein: CSVGQGGSYEQYF.

The chain uses TRBV25-1 and TRBJ2-3, with 8 bases aligning to TRBD2. Trimming cost V 4 bases and J 4 bases; bases outside gene matches: 10. The CDR3 loop spans 16 amino acids. Germline CDR1 and CDR2: MGHDK and SYGVNS. The CDR3 DNA is TGTGCCAGCAGTGGAGACACGGGAGGGAAGGCAGATACGCAGTATTTT. Translation gives CASSGDTGGKADTQYF.

V usage is TRBV6-1 and J usage is TRBJ2-5; 10 bases agree with TRBD2. The CDR3 runs 15 residues. J lost 0 bases, V lost 5 bases, and 3 bases had no gene match. CDR1 is MNHNS, CDR2 SASEGT, per germline. CDR3 amino acids: CASSSGGGNQETQYF. The CDR3 DNA follows: TGTGCCAGCAGTAGCGGGGGGGGAAACCAAGAGACCCAGTACTTC.

The V and J genes are TRBV2 and TRBJ1-2; TRBD1 matches 10 bases. Germline V gene sequence: CDR1 SNHLY, CDR2 FYNNEI. The ends lost 7 bases at V and 7 bases at J; junction bases unmatched: 12. The CDR3 extends over 15 amino acids. The CDR3 nucleotides are TGTGCCAGCAACCGTCCCGGGACAGGGGTCCGTGGCTACACCTTC. This translates into CASNRPGTGVRGYTF.

The V and J genes are TRBV21-1 and TRBJ2-1; no check of the table's D call, TRBD2, against the DNA was made. TRBV21-1 is annotated as a pseudogene. The CDR3 has 16 amino acids. The CDR3 is CASSKPGTSGSDEQFF. The CDR3 DNA is TGTGCCAGCAGCAAGCCCGGGACTAGCGGGAGCGATGAGCAGTTCTTC.